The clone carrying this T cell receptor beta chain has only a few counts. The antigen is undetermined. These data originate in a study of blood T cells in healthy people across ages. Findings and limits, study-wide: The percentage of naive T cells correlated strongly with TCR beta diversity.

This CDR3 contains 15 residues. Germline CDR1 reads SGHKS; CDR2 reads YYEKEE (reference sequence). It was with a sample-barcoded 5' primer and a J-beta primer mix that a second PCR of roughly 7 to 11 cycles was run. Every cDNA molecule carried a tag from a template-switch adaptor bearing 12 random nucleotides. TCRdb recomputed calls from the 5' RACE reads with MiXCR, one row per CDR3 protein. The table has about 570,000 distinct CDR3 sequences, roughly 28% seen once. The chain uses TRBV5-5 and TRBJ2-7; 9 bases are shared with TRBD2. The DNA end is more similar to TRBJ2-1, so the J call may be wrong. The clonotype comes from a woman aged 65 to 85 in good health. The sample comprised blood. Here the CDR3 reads CASSLRGGRMDEQFF. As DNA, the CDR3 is TGTGCCAGCAGTTTGCGGGGGGGCCGGATGGATGAGCAGTTCTTC.